This TCR beta chain is from a study of CD8 T cells in ankylosing spondylitis (dated by TCRdb to about 2017). With regard to the full study: The study profiled T cell receptor beta repertoires in healthy donors and ankylosing spondylitis patients to find disease-linked TCR variants. The whole study cohort included 108 healthy donors and 25 ankylosing spondylitis patients. Samples of peripheral blood were taken, and for ankylosing spondylitis patients, synovial fluid was collected as well.

What the authors observed across the whole study: Some of the motif variants had been reported before in the synovial fluid and blood of reactive arthritis patients, a finding that suggests common disease-initiation mechanisms. The disease-linked clones were reported to be significantly enriched in matched synovial fluid samples from ankylosing spondylitis patients. Blood from ankylosing spondylitis patients appeared to be characterized by a TCR beta motif composed of eight highly homologous amino acid variants. The disease-linked clones had a CD8+ phenotype and were found at relatively low frequencies in peripheral blood.

Sequenced using an Illumina HiSeq 2500. Quantitative 5'-RACE with molecular barcodes was the method used to prepare the TCR beta libraries. Under the source paper's analysis protocol: To identify disease-linked TCR variants, a new computational method was used, one built on a probabilistic model of VDJ rearrangement. TCRdb itself trimmed the public reads at Q25 with fastp, ran MiXCR and retained productive beta chains. Identical CDR3 proteins give one entry, which carries the most common genes and DNA. TCRdb's processing, not the authors' own work, is the source of the V and J calls. The sample table holds about 540,000 distinct CDR3 sequences, of which roughly 13% were seen once. Clones ranked in the top ten supply approximately 6.2% of the sample. Of note for this clonotype: The antigen this receptor binds is unknown. Base qualities were left out, and no much larger clone turns up one base away.

CDR1 and CDR2 (GTSNPN, SVGIG) derive from the germline V gene (reference sequence). Taken from cysteine to phenylalanine, the CDR3 has 11 residues. The retained sequence is limited to the CDR3, 33 bases, with the frame set at the first base. V lost 1 base and J lost 8 bases; the stretch between them is 5 bases long. This sequence originates from a male donor with ankylosing spondylitis. This sequence uses TRBV30 and TRBJ2-2; no D gene is confidently identified. Sequenced material: blood, either unsorted or a sorted T cell fraction (not recorded which). This receptor has the CDR3 CAWSAGGELFF. The DNA sequence is given as TGTGCCTGGAGTGCTGGGGGGGAGCTGTTTTTT.